This entry is about one T cell receptor beta chain. The sample comes from a study of T cell responses to AZD1222 COVID-19 vaccine. The method was immunoSEQ multiplex PCR; TCRdb's version includes in-frame clones alone and lacks a portion of them. The sample records about 150,000 clones, 90% being singletons. In germline, CDR1 is LNHDA, CDR2 SQIVND (reference sequence). The V gene lost 8 bases and the J gene lost 3 bases, with 10 bases spanning the gap. This CDR3 is built from 13 residues. The clonotype was recovered from an adult who received the AZD1222 COVID-19 vaccine. V gene TRBV19 combines with J gene TRBJ1-4, with D unresolved. The specimen was peripheral blood, collected 28 days after the second AZD1222 dose. The CDR3 nucleotides read TGTGCCAGTTCGGACGCGGCTAATGAAAAACTGTTTTTT. Translating it yields CASSDAANEKLFF.